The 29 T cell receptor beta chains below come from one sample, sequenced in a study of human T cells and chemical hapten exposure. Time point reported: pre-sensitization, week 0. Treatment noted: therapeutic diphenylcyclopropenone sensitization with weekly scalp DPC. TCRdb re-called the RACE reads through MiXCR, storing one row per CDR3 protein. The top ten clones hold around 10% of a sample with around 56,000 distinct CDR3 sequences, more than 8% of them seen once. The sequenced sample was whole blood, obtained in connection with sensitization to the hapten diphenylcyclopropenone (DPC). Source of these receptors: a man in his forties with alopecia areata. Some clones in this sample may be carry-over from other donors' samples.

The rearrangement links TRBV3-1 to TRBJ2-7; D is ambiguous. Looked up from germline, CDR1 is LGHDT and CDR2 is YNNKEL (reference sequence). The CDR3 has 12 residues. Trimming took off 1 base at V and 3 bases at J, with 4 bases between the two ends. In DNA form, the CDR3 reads TGTGCCAGCAGCCAAGGGGGCTACGAGCAGTACTTC. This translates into CASSQGGYEQYF.

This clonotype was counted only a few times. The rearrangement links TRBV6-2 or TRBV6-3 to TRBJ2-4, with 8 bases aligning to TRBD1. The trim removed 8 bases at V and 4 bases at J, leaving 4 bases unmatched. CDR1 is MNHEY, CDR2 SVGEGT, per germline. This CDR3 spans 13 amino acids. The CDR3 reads CASRGQGKNIQYF. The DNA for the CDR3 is TGTGCCAGCCGAGGACAGGGTAAAAACATTCAGTACTTC.

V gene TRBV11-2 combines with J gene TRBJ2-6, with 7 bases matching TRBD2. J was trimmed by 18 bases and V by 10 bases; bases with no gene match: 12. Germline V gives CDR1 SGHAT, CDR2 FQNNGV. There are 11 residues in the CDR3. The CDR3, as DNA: TGTGCCACCAGAACGGGCGGCGGGGGGACTTTC. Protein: CATRTGGGGTF.

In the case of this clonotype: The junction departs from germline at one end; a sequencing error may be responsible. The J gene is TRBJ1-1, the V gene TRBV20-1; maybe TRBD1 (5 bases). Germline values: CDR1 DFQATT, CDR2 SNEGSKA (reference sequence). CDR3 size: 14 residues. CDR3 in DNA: TGCAGTGCTAGAGGGGGCCTGTTGAACACTGAAGTTTTCTTT. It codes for CSARGGLLNTEVFF.

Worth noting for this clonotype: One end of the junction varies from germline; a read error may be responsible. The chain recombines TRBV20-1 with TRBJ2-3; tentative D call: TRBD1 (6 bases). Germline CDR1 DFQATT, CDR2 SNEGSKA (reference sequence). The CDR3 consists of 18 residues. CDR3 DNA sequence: TGTAGTGCTGGGATCAGGGGCCGAACTAGTCGCAGGGCAGATACGCAGTATTTT. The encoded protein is CSAGIRGRTSRRADTQYF.

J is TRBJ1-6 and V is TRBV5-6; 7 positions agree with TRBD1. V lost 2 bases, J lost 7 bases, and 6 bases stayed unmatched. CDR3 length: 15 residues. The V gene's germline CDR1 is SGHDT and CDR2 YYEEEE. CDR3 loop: CASSLSPGGNSPLHF. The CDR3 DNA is TGTGCCAGCAGCTTATCCCCAGGGGGGAATTCACCCCTCCACTTT.

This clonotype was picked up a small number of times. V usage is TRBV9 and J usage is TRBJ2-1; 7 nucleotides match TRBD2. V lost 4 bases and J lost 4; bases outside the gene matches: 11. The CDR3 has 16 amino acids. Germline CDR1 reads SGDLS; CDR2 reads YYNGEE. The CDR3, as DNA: TGTGCCAGCAGCTCCTTAGGGCTAGCGGTTTACAATGAGCAGTTCTTC. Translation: CASSSLGLAVYNEQFF.

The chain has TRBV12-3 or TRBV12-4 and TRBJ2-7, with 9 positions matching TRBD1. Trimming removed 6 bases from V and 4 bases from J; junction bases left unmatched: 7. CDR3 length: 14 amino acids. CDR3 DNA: TGTGCCAGCAGCCACGGACAGGGGAGGTACGAGCAGTACTTC. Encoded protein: CASSHGQGRYEQYF.

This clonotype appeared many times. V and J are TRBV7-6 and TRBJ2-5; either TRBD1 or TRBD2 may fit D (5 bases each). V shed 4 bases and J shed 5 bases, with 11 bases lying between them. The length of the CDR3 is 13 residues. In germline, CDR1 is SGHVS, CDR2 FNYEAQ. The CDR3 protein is CASSWGIGETQYF. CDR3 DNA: TGTGCCAGCAGCTGGGGGATAGGGGAGACCCAGTACTTC.

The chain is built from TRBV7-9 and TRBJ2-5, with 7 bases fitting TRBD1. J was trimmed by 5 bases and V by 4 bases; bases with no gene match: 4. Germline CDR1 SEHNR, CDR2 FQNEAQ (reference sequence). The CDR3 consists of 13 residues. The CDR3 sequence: CASSSGQRETQYF. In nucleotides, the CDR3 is TGTGCCAGCAGCTCGGGACAGCGGGAGACCCAGTACTTC.

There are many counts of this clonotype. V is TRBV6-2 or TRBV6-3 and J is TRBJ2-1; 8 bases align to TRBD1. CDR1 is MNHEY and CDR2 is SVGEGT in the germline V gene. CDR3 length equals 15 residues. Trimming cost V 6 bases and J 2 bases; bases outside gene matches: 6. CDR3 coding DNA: TGTGCCAGCAGAGAGGGGACAGGCCCCTACAATGAGCAGTTCTTC. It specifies CASREGTGPYNEQFF.

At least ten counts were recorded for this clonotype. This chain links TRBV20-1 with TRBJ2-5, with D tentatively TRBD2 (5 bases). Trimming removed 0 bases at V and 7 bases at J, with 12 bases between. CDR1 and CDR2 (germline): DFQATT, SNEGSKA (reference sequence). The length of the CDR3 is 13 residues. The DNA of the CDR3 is TGCAGTGCTAGAGATGAGCGGTCGTGGACCCAGTACTTC. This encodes CSARDERSWTQYF.

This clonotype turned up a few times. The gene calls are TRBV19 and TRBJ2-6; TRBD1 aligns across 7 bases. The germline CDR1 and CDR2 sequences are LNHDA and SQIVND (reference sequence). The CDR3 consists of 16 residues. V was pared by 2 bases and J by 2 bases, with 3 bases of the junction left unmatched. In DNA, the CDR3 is TGTGCCAGTAGTATAAAGGGGGCTACTGGGGCCAACGTCCTGACTTTC. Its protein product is CASSIKGATGANVLTF.

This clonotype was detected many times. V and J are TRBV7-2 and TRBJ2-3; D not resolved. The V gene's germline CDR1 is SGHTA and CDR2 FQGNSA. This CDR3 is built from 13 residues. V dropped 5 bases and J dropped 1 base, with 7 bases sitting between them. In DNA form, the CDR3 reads TGTGCCAGCAGCAAAAAACGCACAGATACGCAGTATTTT. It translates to CASSKKRTDTQYF.

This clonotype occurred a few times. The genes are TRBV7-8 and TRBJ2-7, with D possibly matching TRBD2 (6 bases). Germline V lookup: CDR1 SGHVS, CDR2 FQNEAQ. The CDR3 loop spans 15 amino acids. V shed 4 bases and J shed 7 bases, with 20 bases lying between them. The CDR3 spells CASSSLPGGEVEQYF. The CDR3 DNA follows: TGTGCCAGCAGCTCCTTGCCAGGTGGGGAGGTGGAGCAGTACTTC.

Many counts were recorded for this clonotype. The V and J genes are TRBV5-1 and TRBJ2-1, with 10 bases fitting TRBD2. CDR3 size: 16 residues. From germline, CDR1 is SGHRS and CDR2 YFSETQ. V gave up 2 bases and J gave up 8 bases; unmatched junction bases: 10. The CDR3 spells CASSFRSSGSSYEQFF. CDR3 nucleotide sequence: TGCGCCAGCAGCTTTAGGTCTAGCGGGAGTAGTTATGAGCAGTTCTTC.

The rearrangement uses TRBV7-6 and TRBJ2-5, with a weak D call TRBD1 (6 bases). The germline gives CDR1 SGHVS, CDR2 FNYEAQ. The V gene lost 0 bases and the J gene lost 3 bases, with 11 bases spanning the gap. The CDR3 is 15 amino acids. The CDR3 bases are TGTGCCAGCAGCTTAGCGGGGGCGGGTAAAGAGACCCAGTACTTC. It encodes CASSLAGAGKETQYF.

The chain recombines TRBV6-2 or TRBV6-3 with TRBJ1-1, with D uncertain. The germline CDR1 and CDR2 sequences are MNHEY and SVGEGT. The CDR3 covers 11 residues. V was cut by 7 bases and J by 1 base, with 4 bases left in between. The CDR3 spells CASTRNTEAFF. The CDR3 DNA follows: TGTGCCAGCACGCGGAACACTGAAGCTTTCTTT.

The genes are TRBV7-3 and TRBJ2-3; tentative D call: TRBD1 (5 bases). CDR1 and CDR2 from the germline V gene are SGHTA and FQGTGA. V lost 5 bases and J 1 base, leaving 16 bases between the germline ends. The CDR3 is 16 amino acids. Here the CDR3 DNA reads TGTGCCAGCAGCCGTCAACCTAAGACAGGCACAGATACGCAGTATTTT. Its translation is CASSRQPKTGTDTQYF. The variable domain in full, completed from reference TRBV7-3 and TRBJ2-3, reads GAGVSQTPSNKVTEKGKYVELRCDPISGHTALYWYRQSLGQGPEFLIYFQGTGAADDSGLPNDRFFAVRPEGSVSTLKIQRTERGDSAVYLCASSRQPKTGTDTQYFGPGTRLTVL.

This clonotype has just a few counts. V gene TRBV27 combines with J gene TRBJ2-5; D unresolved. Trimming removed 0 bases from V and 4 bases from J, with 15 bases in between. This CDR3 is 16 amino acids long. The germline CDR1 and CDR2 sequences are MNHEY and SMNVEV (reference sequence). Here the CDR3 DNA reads TGTGCCAGCAGTTTATCGAAAAGTCTGGGGTTAGAGACCCAGTACTTC. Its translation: CASSLSKSLGLETQYF.

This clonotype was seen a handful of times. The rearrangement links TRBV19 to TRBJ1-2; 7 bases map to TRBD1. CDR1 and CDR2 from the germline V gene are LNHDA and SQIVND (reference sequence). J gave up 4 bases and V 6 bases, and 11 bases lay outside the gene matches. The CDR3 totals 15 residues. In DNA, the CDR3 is TGTGCCAGTAGGCCGGGAGAGGGGGCCACCTATGGCTACACCTTC. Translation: CASRPGEGATYGYTF.

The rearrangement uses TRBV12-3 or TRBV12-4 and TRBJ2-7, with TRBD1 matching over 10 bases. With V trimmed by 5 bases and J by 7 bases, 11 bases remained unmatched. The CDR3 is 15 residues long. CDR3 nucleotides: TGTGCCAGCAGTACCCGGGACAGGGGAAAGGGGGAGCAGTACTTC. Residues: CASSTRDRGKGEQYF.

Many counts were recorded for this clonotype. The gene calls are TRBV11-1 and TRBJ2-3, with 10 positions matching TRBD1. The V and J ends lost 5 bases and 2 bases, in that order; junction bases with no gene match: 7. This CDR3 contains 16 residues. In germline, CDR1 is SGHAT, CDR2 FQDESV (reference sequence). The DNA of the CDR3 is TGTGCCAGCAGCCTAACGACAGGGGGCCCCACAGATACGCAGTATTTT. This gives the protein CASSLTTGGPTDTQYF.

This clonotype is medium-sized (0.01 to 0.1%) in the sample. The CDR3 loop reads CASSLVGGQETQYF. Written as DNA, the CDR3 is TGTGCCAGCAGCTTAGTGGGGGGCCAAGAGACCCAGTACTTC. This chain uses TRBV11-2 with TRBJ2-5; tentative D call: TRBD2 (6 bases). The V end lost 1 base, the J end lost 1 base, and 7 bases lay between the germline ends. CDR1 SGHAT and CDR2 FQNNGV come from the germline V gene. This CDR3 is 14 amino acids long.

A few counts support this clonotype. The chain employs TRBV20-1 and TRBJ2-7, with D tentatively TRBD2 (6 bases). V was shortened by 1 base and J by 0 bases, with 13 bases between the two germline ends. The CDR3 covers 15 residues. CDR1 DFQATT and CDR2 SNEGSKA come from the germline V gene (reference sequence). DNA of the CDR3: TGCAGTGCTAGAGTCCAAGCGGGCAACTCCTACGAGCAGTACTTC. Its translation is CSARVQAGNSYEQYF.

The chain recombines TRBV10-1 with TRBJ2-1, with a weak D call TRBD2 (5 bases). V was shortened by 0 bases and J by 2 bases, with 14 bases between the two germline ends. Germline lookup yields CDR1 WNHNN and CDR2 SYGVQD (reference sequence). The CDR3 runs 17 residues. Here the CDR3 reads CASSESRTPAAYNEQFF. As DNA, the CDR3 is TGCGCCAGCAGTGAGTCGAGGACTCCCGCGGCCTACAATGAGCAGTTCTTC.

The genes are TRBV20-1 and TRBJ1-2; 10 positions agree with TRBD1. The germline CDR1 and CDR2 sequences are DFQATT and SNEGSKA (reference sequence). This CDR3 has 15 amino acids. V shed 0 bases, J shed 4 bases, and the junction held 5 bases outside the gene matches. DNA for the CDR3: TGCAGTGCTAGAGAGACAGGGGGCGTATCCTATGGCTACACCTTC. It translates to CSARETGGVSYGYTF.

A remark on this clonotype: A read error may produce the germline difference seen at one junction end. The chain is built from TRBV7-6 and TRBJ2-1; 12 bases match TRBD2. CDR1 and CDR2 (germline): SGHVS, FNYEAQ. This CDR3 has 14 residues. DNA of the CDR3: TGTGCCAGCAGCCTAGCGGGAGGGTCTAATGAGCAGTTCTTC. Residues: CASSLAGGSNEQFF.

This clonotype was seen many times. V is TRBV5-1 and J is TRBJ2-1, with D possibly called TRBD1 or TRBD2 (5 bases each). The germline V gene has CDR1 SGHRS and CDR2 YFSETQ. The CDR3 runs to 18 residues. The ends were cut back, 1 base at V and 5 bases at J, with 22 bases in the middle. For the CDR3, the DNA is TGCGCCAGCAGCTTGTACAGTACGGGGCCTTTAGGGAACAATGAGCAGTTCTTC. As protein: CASSLYSTGPLGNNEQFF.